This T cell receptor (beta chain) derives from a study of T cells after posttransplantation cyclophosphamide. Germline V gene data show CDR1 as SNHLY and CDR2 as FYNNEI. V gave up 1 base and J gave up 8 bases; unmatched junction bases: 4. The CDR3 totals 14 residues. The method was immunoSEQ multiplex PCR; TCRdb's version includes in-frame clones alone and lacks a portion of them. The sample includes 40,000 to 45,000 clones, none of them occurring once. Study results and limitations: TRB clonality was highly associated with recipient CMV seropositivity and reactivation. Donor CD8+ memory clones often dominated recipient blood repertoires at later times.

This clone occurred many times. Its antigen remains unidentified. The V and J genes are TRBV2 and TRBJ1-2, with 10 positions matching TRBD1. Material for sequencing was PBMCs. This TCR derives from a middle-aged man in good health, CMV-negative, and a related stem cell transplant donor. The CDR3 DNA follows: TGTGCCAGCAGTGAAGTCGGGACAGGGGAAGGCTACACCTTC. Residues: CASSEVGTGEGYTF. Filled out from reference TRBV2 and TRBJ1-2, the complete variable domain reads EPEVTQTPSHQVTQMGQEVILRCVPISNHLYFYWYRQILGQKVEFLVSFYNNEISEKSEIFDDQFSVERPDGSNFTLKIRSTKLEDSAMYFCASSEVGTGEGYTFGSGTRLTVV.